The TCR beta chain described here comes from a study of cytomegalovirus exposure and HLA in healthy donors. Here immunoSEQ multiplex PCR was the method, and the copy in TCRdb shows in-frame clones only, minus some. The sample includes about 56,000 clones, more than 80% seen only once; the top ten take more than 0.95%. From germline, CDR1 is PRHDT and CDR2 FYEKMQ (reference sequence). The length of the CDR3 is 14 residues. The V segment lost 3 bases and the J segment 3 bases; nucleotides outside the gene matches: 4. This receptor was obtained from a man aged 18-30 years in good health and CMV-seronegative. The rearrangement uses TRBV13 and TRBJ2-7; 8 positions agree with TRBD2. Source material: PBMCs. CDR3 nucleotide sequence: TGTGCCAGCAGCTTGTCTAGCGGGCGCTACGAGCAGTACTTC. This codes for CASSLSSGRYEQYF.